This T cell receptor beta chain derives from a study of T cells in narcolepsy. The wider study: Healthy controls were enrolled alongside patients with narcolepsy type 1 or type 2. Points from the study as a whole: Autoreactive HCRT-specific and TRIB2-specific clonotypes were marked in same-patient CSF-versus-blood CD4+ comparisons. Blood of same and different patients, but not healthy controls, reportedly held recurring autoreactive clonotypes. In some patient and control memory CD4+ samples, autoreactive clones were absent.

Measured with immunoSEQ multiplex PCR; TCRdb has only the in-frame clones, and not every one. The top ten hold approximately 1.2% of the sample, which has roughly 27,000 clones, about 89% seen once. Concerning this clone itself: Its antigen is unidentified.

The TCR originated in a human donor with narcolepsy. Sequenced input: CD45RA- memory CD4+ T cells from PBMCs.

The CDR3 reads CASSAGQGTGELFF. For the CDR3, the DNA is TGTGCCAGCAGCGCGGGACAGGGCACCGGGGAGCTGTTTTTT. The chain carries TRBV11-1 and TRBJ2-2, with 9 positions matching TRBD1. The J segment lost 4 bases and the V segment lost 5 bases, leaving 2 bases of the junction unmatched. The V gene's germline CDR1 is SGHAT and CDR2 FQDESV (reference sequence). The CDR3 loop spans 14 amino acids.